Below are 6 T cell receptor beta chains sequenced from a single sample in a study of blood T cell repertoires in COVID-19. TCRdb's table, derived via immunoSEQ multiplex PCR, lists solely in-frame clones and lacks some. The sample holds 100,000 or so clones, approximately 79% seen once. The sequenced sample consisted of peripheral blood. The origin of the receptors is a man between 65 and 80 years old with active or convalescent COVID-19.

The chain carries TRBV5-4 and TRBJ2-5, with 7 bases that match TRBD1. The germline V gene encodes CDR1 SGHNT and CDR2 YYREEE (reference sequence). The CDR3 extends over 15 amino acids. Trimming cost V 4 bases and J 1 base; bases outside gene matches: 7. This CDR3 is CASSPGGRGQETQYF. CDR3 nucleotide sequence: TGTGCCAGCAGCCCAGGGGGAAGGGGCCAAGAGACCCAGTACTTC. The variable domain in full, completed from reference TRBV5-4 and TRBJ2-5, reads ETGVTQSPTHLIKTRGQQVTLRCSSQSGHNTVSWYQQALGQGPQFIFQYYREEENGRGNFPPRFSGLQFPNYSSELNVNALELDDSALYLCASSPGGRGQETQYFGPGTRLLVL.

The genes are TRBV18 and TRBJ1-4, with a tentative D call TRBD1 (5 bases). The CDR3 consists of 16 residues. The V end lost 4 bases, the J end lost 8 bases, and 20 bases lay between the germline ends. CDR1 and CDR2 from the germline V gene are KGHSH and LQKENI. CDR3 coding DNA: TGTGCCAGCTCACAGTTTACCAAGGACACGGACGAAAAACTGTTTTTT. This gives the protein CASSQFTKDTDEKLFF.

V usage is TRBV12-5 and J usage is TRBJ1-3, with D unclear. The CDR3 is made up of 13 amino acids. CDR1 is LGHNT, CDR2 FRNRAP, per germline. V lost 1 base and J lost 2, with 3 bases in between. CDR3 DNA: TGTGCTAGTGGTTTGGCAGCTGGAAACACCATATATTTT. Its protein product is CASGLAAGNTIYF.

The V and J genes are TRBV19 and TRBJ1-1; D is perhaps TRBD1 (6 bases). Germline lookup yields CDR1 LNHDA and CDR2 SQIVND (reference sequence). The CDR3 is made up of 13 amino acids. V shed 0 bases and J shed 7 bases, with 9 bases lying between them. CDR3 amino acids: CASSIDSTGEAFF. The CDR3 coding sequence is TGTGCCAGTAGTATAGATTCGACAGGTGAAGCTTTCTTT.

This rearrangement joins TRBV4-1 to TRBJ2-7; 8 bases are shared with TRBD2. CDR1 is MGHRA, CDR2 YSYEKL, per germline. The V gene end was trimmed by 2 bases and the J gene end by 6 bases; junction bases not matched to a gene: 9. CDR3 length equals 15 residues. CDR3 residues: CASSQLAGLVIEQYF. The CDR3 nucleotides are TGCGCCAGCAGCCAACTCGCGGGACTAGTCATCGAGCAGTACTTC.

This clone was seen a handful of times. Here the CDR3 DNA reads TGTGCCAGTCGGAGGGATAGCAATCAGCCCCAGCATTTT. Its translation: CASRRDSNQPQHF. The chain is built from TRBV19 and TRBJ1-5; D gene uncertain. Trimming left V 8 bases short and J 0 bases short, with 8 bases between. The V gene's germline CDR1 is LNHDA and CDR2 SQIVND (reference sequence). This CDR3 region has 13 residues.